The 14 T cell receptor beta chains below all came from one sample that was sequenced in a study of vaccination effects on CD4 cells after COVID-19. For these receptors, no antigen is known. The assay was immunoSEQ multiplex PCR, and TCRdb's table has in-frame clones only and misses some. The profile shows fewer than 55,000 clones, roughly three quarters of them singletons. Antigen-specific CD4+ T cells were first expanded with viral peptide pools by the ViraFEST assay and only then sequenced. The culture ran for 10 days before CD4+ T cells were isolated. None of these healthy vaccinees had been infected with SARS-CoV-2 before vaccination. This specimen was CD4+ T cells from PBMCs cultured with HCoV-OC43 spike peptides, taken before COVID-19 vaccination. Stated subset: HCoV-OC43 spike overlapping peptide pool stimulation. The receptors here all came from a human donor who received a COVID-19 vaccine.

This chain joins TRBV7-9 and TRBJ1-2; D is unresolved. The V and J ends lost 6 bases and 5 bases respectively, with 19 bases between them. Germline CDR1 SEHNR, CDR2 FQNEAQ (reference sequence). This CDR3 region has 15 residues. The CDR3 is CASRNSDSTGYGYTF. The CDR3 DNA sequence: TGTGCCAGCAGGAACTCAGACTCCACTGGGTATGGCTACACCTTC.

The rearrangement uses TRBV5-1 and TRBJ1-2, with 9 nucleotides matching TRBD1. This CDR3 is built from 15 residues. Trimming at V came to 4 bases and at J to 4 bases, leaving 8 bases not matched to a gene. Germline V gene data show CDR1 as SGHRS and CDR2 as YFSETQ. In DNA form, the CDR3 reads TGCGCCAGCAGCAAAACAGGGGGCGATGGCTATGGCTACACCTTC. It translates to CASSKTGGDGYGYTF.

The V gene is TRBV24-1, the J gene TRBJ2-3; TRBD2 matches at 7 bases. The CDR3 runs to 16 residues. After removal of 4 bases from V and 2 bases from J, the junction contained 8 bases not matched to a gene. Germline assignment: CDR1 KGHDR and CDR2 SFDVKD. The DNA of the CDR3 is TGTGCCACCAGTGAGGGGGGGGGTGGTTCCACAGATACGCAGTATTTT. It specifies CATSEGGGGSTDTQYF.

This clone has only a few counts. The genes are TRBV18 and TRBJ1-2; the match to TRBD1 covers 8 bases. CDR1 KGHSH and CDR2 LQKENI come from the germline V gene. The V segment lost 3 bases and the J segment 3 bases; nucleotides outside the gene matches: 6. CDR3 length: 15 residues. Here the CDR3 reads CASSPSGQGYYGYTF. The CDR3 region has the DNA TGTGCCAGCTCACCGTCTGGACAGGGATACTATGGCTACACCTTC. The whole variable domain, remainder taken from reference TRBV18 and TRBJ1-2, is NAGVMQNPRHLVRRRGQEARLRCSPMKGHSHVYWYRQLPEEGLKFMVYLQKENIIDESGMPKERFSAEFPKEGPSILRIQQVVRGDSAAYFCASSPSGQGYYGYTFGSGTRLTVV.

The J gene is TRBJ2-2, the V gene TRBV6-5; 7 nucleotides align to TRBD1. J lost 7 bases, V lost 8 bases, and 13 bases had no gene match. The CDR3 is 15 residues long. CDR1 is MNHEY and CDR2 is SVGAGI in the germline V gene. The chain's CDR3 is CASVNRGGGGGELFF. CDR3 in DNA: TGTGCCAGCGTGAATCGAGGGGGCGGAGGCGGGGAGCTGTTTTTT.

The chain is built from TRBV18 and TRBJ2-5; D possibly matches TRBD1 or TRBD2 (6 bases each). V lost 2 bases, J lost 5 bases, and 15 bases lay in between. Germline CDR1 and CDR2: KGHSH and LQKENI. The CDR3 has 15 amino acids. The CDR3 nucleotides are TGTGCCAGCTCACCAAGGGGGGCGCAAGGGGAGACCCAGTACTTC. It translates to CASSPRGAQGETQYF. The full variable domain, completed using reference TRBV18 and TRBJ2-5, is NAGVMQNPRHLVRRRGQEARLRCSPMKGHSHVYWYRQLPEEGLKFMVYLQKENIIDESGMPKERFSAEFPKEGPSILRIQQVVRGDSAAYFCASSPRGAQGETQYFGPGTRLLVL.

This chain links TRBV11-1 with TRBJ2-1, with no clear D. The CDR3 consists of 12 residues. Trimming took 4 bases from V and 6 from J, leaving 7 bases between them. Germline V gene data show CDR1 as SGHAT and CDR2 as FQDESV (reference sequence). CDR3 sequence: CASSWSLNEQFF. DNA for the CDR3: TGTGCCAGCAGCTGGAGCCTCAATGAGCAGTTCTTC.

CDR3 loop: CASGPTGLAGGPGGADTQYF. CDR3 DNA: TGTGCTAGTGGCCCTACCGGACTAGCGGGGGGGCCTGGAGGGGCAGATACGCAGTATTTT. The V gene is TRBV12-5, the J gene TRBJ2-3; TRBD2 agrees at 15 bases. The germline V gene encodes CDR1 LGHNT and CDR2 FRNRAP. This CDR3 has 20 residues. V dropped 6 bases and J dropped 4; count of bases not matched to a gene: 17. The whole variable domain, filled in from reference TRBV12-5 and TRBJ2-3, reads DARVTQTPRHKVTEMGQEVTMRCQPILGHNTVFWYRQTMMQGLELLAYFRNRAPLDDSGMPKDRFSAEMPDATLATLKIQPSEPRDSAVYFCASGPTGLAGGPGGADTQYFGPGTRLTVL.

The chain carries TRBV19 and TRBJ2-7; 8 nucleotides match TRBD2. Unmatched junction bases numbered 6, after V lost 3 bases and J lost 2 bases. The CDR3 extends over 15 amino acids. Germline CDR1 is LNHDA and CDR2 is SQIVND (reference sequence). This chain's CDR3 is CASSIAGGDAYEQYV. CDR3 coding DNA: TGTGCCAGTAGTATCGCGGGGGGTGACGCCTACGAGCAGTACGTC.

This chain uses TRBV6-2 or TRBV6-3 with TRBJ1-5, with 8 positions matching TRBD1. The germline gives CDR1 MNHEY, CDR2 SVGEGT. With V trimmed by 2 bases and J by 4 bases, 7 bases remained unmatched. The length of the CDR3 is 16 residues. CDR3 DNA: TGTGCCAGCAGTTACCCCGCTGGGACAGGAAATCAGCCCCAGCATTTT. It yields the protein CASSYPAGTGNQPQHF.

The rearrangement joins TRBV4-1 to TRBJ2-6; D assignment may be TRBD1 or TRBD2 (7 bases each). The CDR3 sequence is 17 residues long. Trimming pared 4 bases from V and 4 bases from J, leaving 17 bases between. The germline gives CDR1 MGHRA, CDR2 YSYEKL. CDR3 amino acids: CASSLNNRGGGANVLTF. The CDR3 nucleotides read TGCGCCAGCAGCCTTAATAACAGGGGAGGGGGGGCCAACGTCCTGACTTTC.

This clone appeared a single time. V and J are TRBV3-1 (or the pseudogene TRBV3-2) and TRBJ1-2; D is unclear. Trimming left V 3 bases short and J 10 bases short, with 15 bases between. The CDR3 loop spans 13 amino acids. CDR1 is LGHDT, CDR2 YNNKEL, per germline (reference sequence). CDR3: CASSQPASVDYTF. CDR3 in DNA: TGTGCCAGCAGCCAGCCCGCCTCGGTGGACTACACCTTC.

This clone has only one observation. The CDR3, as DNA: TGCGCCAGCAGCTTGGTCTCGACCGATGAAAAACTGTTTTTT. Protein: CASSLVSTDEKLFF. The chain carries TRBV5-1 and TRBJ1-4; D gene ambiguous. Germline V gene lookup returns CDR1 SGHRS and CDR2 YFSETQ. Trimming removed 0 bases from V and 6 bases from J, with 9 bases in between. This CDR3 comprises 14 residues.

This rearrangement joins TRBV5-1 to TRBJ1-4; 8 nucleotides align to TRBD1. The CDR3 covers 15 residues. The germline gives CDR1 SGHRS, CDR2 YFSETQ. V lost 5 bases and J lost 4; bases outside the gene matches: 7. CDR3 in amino acids: CASRWGDRLNEKLFF. Written as DNA, the CDR3 is TGCGCCAGCAGATGGGGGGACAGGCTTAATGAAAAACTGTTTTTT.